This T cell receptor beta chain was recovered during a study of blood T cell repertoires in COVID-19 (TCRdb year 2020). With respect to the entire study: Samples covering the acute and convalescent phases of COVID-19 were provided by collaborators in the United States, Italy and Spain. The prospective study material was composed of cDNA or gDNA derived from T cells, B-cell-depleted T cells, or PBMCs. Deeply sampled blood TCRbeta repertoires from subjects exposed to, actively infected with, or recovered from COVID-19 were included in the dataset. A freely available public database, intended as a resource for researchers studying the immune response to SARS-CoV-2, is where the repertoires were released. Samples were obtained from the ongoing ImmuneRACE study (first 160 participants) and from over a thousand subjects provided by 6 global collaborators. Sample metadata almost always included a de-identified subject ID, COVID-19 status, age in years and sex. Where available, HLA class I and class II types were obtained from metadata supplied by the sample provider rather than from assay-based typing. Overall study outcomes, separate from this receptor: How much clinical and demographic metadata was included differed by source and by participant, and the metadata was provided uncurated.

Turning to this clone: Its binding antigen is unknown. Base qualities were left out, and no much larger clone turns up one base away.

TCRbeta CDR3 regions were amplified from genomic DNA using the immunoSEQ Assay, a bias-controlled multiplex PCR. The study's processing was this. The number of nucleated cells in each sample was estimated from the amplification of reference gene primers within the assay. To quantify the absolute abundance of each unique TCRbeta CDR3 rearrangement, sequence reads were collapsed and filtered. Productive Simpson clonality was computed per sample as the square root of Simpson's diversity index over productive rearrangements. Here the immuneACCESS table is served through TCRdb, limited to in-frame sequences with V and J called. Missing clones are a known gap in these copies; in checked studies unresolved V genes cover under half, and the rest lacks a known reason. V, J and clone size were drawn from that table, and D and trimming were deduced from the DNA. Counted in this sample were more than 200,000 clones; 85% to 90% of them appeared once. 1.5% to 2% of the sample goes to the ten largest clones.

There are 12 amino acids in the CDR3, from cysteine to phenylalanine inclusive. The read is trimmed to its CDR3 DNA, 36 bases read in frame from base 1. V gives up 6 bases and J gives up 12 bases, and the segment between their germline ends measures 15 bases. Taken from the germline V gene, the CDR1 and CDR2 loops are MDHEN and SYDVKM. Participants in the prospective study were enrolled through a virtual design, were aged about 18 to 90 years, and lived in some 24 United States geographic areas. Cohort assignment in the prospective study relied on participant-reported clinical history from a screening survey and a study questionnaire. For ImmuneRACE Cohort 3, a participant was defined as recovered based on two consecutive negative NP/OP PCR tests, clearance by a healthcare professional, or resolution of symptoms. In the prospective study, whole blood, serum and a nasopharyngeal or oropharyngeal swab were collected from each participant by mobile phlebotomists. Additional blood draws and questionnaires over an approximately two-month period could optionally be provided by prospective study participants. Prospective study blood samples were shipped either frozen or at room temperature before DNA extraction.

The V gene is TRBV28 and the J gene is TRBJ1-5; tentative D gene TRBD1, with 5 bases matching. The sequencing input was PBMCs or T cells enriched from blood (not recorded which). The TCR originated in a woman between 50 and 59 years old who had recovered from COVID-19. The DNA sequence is TGTGCCAGCAGATCGGGACCCGGGGGCCAGCATTTT. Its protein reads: CASRSGPGGQHF.